These T cell receptor beta chains were read from a single sample in a study of T cell changes during pregnancy in multiple sclerosis. Only in-frame clones appear in the TCRdb table, and some are missing; sequencing was by immunoSEQ multiplex PCR. The sample contains 45,000 or so clones, about 91% of which appear only once. The sample consisted of CD8+ T cells from peripheral blood mononuclear cells, taken after pregnancy. Receptor source: a female donor with multiple sclerosis, enrolled in a pregnancy study. CDR3s include the opening cysteine and the closing phenylalanine or tryptophan. The D gene is left open where the match is weak. The listing skips clone size in some rows; elsewhere it reads once, few, many or a size class.

>TRBV7-3|-|TRBD2|TRBJ2-3
CASSLVGGADTQYF
TGTGCCAGCAGCCTGGTCGGGGGGGCAGATACGCAGTATTTT
>TRBV5-6|-|-|TRBJ2-2
CASSLAVGGGTGELFF
TGTGCCAGCAGCTTGGCGGTGGGAGGGGGAACCGGGGAGCTGTTTTTT
>TRBV6-5|-|-|TRBJ2-5
CASSYNSQETQYF
TGTGCCAGCAGTTACAACAGTCAAGAGACCCAGTACTTC
>TRBV27|-|-|TRBJ2-7
CASSLSTSYEQYF
TGTGCCAGCAGTTTGTCTACCTCTTACGAGCAGTACTTC
>TRBV11-2|-|-|TRBJ2-1
CASSSAGSYNEQFF
TGTGCCAGCAGCTCGGCGGGAAGCTACAATGAGCAGTTCTTC
>TRBV27|-|-|TRBJ2-2
CASSLTSSTGELFF
TGTGCCAGCAGCCTAACTAGTAGCACCGGGGAGCTGTTTTTT
>TRBV12-5|-|TRBD1|TRBJ2-7
CASGSGQLYYEQYF
TGTGCTAGTGGTTCGGGACAGCTTTACTACGAGCAGTACTTC
>TRBV9|-|-|TRBJ1-2
CASSATVPYGYTF
TGTGCCAGCAGCGCGACAGTTCCTTATGGCTACACCTTC
>TRBV27|-|-|TRBJ2-7
CASSSLQGWDEQYF
TGTGCCAGCAGTTCGTTACAGGGTTGGGACGAGCAGTACTTC
>TRBV10-3|-|-|TRBJ1-1
CAISENSVNTEAFF
TGTGCCATCAGTGAGAATTCAGTAAACACTGAAGCTTTCTTT
>TRBV7-8|medium-sized|-|TRBJ2-3
CASSLGAGTQYF
TGTGCCAGCAGCTTGGGGGCAGGGACGCAGTATTTT
>TRBV11-2|-|-|TRBJ2-1
CASSLSSRAYNEQFF
TGTGCCAGCAGCTTGTCCTCCCGGGCCTACAATGAGCAGTTCTTC
>TRBV27|-|TRBD1|TRBJ2-1
CASSFGTDYNEQFF
TGTGCCAGCAGTTTCGGGACAGACTACAATGAGCAGTTCTTC
>TRBV28|-|-|TRBJ1-1
CASSLRTGTEAFF
TGTGCCAGCAGCCTCAGGACGGGGACTGAAGCTTTCTTT
>TRBV6-1|-|TRBD1|TRBJ2-7
CASVRDRGLDEQYF
TGTGCCAGCGTGAGGGACAGGGGGCTCGACGAGCAGTACTTC
>TRBV20-1|-|-|TRBJ1-4
CSAEAGEKLFF
TGCAGTGCCGAGGCGGGTGAAAAACTGTTTTTT
>TRBV2|-|-|TRBJ1-2
CASSEGQIYGYTF
TGTGCCAGCAGTGAGGGGCAGATCTATGGCTACACCTTC
>TRBV25-1|-|-|TRBJ2-1
CASSQLSFDEQFF
TGTGCCAGCAGTCAACTTAGTTTCGATGAGCAGTTCTTC
>TRBV6-1|-|-|TRBJ2-1
CASSDFAAMQFF
TGTGCCAGCAGTGATTTCGCGGCTATGCAGTTCTTC
>TRBV9|-|TRBD1|TRBJ2-2
CASSEPGGSHTGELFF
TGTGCCAGCAGCGAGCCAGGGGGCAGTCACACCGGGGAGCTGTTTTTT
>TRBV19|-|TRBD1|TRBJ1-1
CASSWTGNTEAFF
TGTGCCAGTAGTTGGACAGGGAACACTGAAGCTTTCTTT
>TRBV19|-|TRBD1|TRBJ1-1
CASTGTVTLRNTEAFF
TGTGCCAGTACCGGGACAGTCACACTCCGGAACACTGAAGCTTTCTTT
>TRBV5-4|-|TRBD2|TRBJ2-1
CASSWASGGGEQFF
TGTGCCAGCAGTTGGGCTAGCGGGGGGGGAGAGCAGTTCTTC
>TRBV4-2|-|TRBD1|TRBJ2-1
CASSLGQGNEQFF
TGTGCCAGCAGCCTTGGACAGGGCAATGAGCAGTTCTTC
>TRBV6-5|-|-|TRBJ2-7
CASSYSLAWEQYF
TGTGCCAGCAGTTACTCGTTAGCATGGGAGCAGTACTTC
>TRBV7-2|-|-|TRBJ1-3
CASSLEGMAGNTIYF
TGTGCCAGCAGCTTAGAGGGGATGGCTGGAAACACCATATATTTT
>TRBV7-6|once|-|TRBJ1-1
CASSDPLGANTEAFF
TGTGCCAGCAGCGACCCGCTAGGGGCGAACACTGAAGCTTTCTTT
>TRBV4-1|few|-|TRBJ1-5
CASSQDQGGGQPQHF
TGCGCCAGCAGCCAAGATCAGGGAGGGGGTCAGCCCCAGCATTTT
>TRBV30|-|-|TRBJ1-5
CAWSVRSEIGNQPQHF
TGTGCCTGGAGTGTGAGGTCGGAAATAGGCAATCAGCCCCAGCATTTT
>TRBV28|-|TRBD2|TRBJ2-1
CASSSGTSGTYNEQFF
TGTGCCAGCAGTTCAGGGACTAGCGGAACCTACAATGAGCAGTTCTTC
>TRBV6-1|-|TRBD1|TRBJ2-7
CASIPDRGSPYEQYF
TGTGCCAGCATACCCGACAGGGGTTCGCCCTACGAGCAGTACTTC
>TRBV29-1|many|-|TRBJ1-2
CSVESEENYGYTF
TGCAGCGTTGAGAGCGAGGAGAACTATGGCTACACCTTC
>TRBV9|-|TRBD2|TRBJ2-5
CASSPSTSGVSETQYF
TGTGCCAGCAGCCCGTCGACTAGCGGGGTCAGCGAGACCCAGTACTTC
>TRBV6-5|-|-|TRBJ1-5
CASSHGRGNQPQHF
TGTGCCAGCAGTCACGGGAGGGGAAATCAGCCCCAGCATTTT
>TRBV4-1|-|-|TRBJ1-5
CASSQDQTATQPQHF
TGCGCCAGCAGCCAAGATCAGACAGCTACGCAGCCCCAGCATTTT